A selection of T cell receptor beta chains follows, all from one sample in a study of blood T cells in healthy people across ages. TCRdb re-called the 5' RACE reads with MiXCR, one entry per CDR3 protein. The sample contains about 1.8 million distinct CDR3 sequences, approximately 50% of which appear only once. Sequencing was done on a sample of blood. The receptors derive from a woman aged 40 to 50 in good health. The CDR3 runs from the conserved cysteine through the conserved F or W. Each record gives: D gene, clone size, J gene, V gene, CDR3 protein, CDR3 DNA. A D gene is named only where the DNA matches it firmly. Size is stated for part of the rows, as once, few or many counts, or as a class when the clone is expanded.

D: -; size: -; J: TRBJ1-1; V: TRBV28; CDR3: CASSSFDRPTEAFF; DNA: TGTGCCAGCAGCTCCTTCGACCGACCCACTGAAGCTTTCTTT
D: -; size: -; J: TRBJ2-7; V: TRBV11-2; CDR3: CASSLRRIISLDEQYF; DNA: TGTGCCAGCAGTCTACGACGCATAATTTCCCTGGACGAGCAGTACTTC
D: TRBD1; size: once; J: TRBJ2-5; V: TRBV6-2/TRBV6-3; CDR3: CASGTGGVKTQYF; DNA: TGTGCCAGTGGGACAGGGGGCGTTAAGACCCAGTACTTC
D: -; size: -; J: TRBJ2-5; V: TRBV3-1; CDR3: CASSQEPGVQETQYF; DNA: TGTGCCAGCAGCCAAGAACCGGGGGTTCAAGAGACCCAGTACTTC
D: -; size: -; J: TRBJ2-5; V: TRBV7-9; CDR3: CASSWAGNGETQYF; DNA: TGTGCCAGCAGCTGGGCGGGGAATGGGGAGACCCAGTACTTC
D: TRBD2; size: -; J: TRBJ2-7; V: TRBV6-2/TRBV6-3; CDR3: CASSYRRGGPTYEQYF; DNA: TGTGCCAGCAGTTACCGGCGGGGGGGCCCGACCTACGAGCAGTACTTC
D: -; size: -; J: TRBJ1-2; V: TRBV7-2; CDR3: CASSLNTNYGYTF; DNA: TGTGCCAGCAGCTTAAACACAAACTATGGCTACACCTTC
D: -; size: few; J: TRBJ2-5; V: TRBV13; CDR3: CASSQRLAVGETQYF; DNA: TGTGCCAGCAGCCAACGTCTGGCCGTAGGAGAGACCCAGTACTTC
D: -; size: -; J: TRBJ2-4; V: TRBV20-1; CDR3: CSASPTPVLEQYF; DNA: TGCAGTGCTAGCCCTACGCCGGTCCTTGAGCAGTACTTC
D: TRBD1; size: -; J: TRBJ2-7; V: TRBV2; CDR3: CASSEPRTGPQSYEQYF; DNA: TGTGCCAGCAGTGAACCTAGGACAGGGCCGCAATCCTACGAGCAGTACTTC
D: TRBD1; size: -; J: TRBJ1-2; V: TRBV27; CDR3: CASRGGQGWMRYTF; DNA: TGTGCCAGCAGGGGAGGACAGGGTTGGATGCGCTACACCTTC
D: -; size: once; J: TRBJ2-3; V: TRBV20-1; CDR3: CSASPPPATQYF; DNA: TGCAGTGCTAGTCCACCACCTGCTACGCAGTATTTT
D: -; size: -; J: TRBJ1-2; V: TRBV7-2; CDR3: CASSPTVSGYTF; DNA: TGTGCCAGCAGCCCGACAGTCTCTGGCTACACCTTC
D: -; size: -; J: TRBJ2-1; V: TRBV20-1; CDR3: CSARGSRRSSYNEQFF; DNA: TGCAGTGCTAGGGGGTCCCGGAGAAGCTCCTACAATGAGCAGTTCTTC
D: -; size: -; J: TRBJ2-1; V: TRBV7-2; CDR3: CASSLEAQLIDEQFF; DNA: TGTGCCAGCAGCTTAGAAGCCCAGCTCATCGATGAGCAGTTCTTC
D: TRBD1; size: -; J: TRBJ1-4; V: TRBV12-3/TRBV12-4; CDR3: CASKPGQGHEKLFF; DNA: TGTGCCAGCAAGCCGGGACAGGGACACGAAAAACTGTTTTTT
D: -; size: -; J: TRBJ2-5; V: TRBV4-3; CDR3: CASSQVRGNTNQETQYF; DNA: TGCGCCAGCAGCCAAGTCAGGGGCAATACTAACCAAGAGACCCAGTACTTC